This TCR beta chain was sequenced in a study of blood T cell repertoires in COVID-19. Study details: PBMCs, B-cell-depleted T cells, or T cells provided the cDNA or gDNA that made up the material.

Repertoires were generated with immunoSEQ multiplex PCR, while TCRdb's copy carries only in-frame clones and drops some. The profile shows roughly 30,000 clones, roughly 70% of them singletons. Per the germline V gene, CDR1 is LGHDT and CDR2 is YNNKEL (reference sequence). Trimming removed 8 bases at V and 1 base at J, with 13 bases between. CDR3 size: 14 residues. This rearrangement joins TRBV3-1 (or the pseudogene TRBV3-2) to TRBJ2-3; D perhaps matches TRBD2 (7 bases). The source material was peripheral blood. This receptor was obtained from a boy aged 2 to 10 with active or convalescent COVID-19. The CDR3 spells CASAGRGRTDTQYF. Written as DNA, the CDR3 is TGTGCCAGCGCAGGGCGGGGGCGCACAGATACGCAGTATTTT.